This T cell receptor (beta chain) was identified in a study of blood T cell repertoires in COVID-19. Study as a whole: Researchers got acute and convalescent COVID-19 samples from the United States, Italy and Spain.

The assay was immunoSEQ multiplex PCR, and TCRdb's table has in-frame clones only and misses some. The sample records about 99,000 clones, roughly 79% being singletons. V trimming: 8 bases; J trimming: 5 bases; junction bases outside the gene matches: 3. Germline V gene sequence: CDR1 MNHEY, CDR2 SVGAGI. The CDR3 is 12 residues long. J is TRBJ1-5 and V is TRBV6-5; 7 nucleotides line up with TRBD1. Sequenced: peripheral blood. This receptor was taken from a man at least 80 years old with COVID-19, enrolled during active disease. The CDR3 nucleotides are TGTGCCAGCGCGCAGGGGGATCAGCCCCAGCATTTT. This gives the protein CASAQGDQPQHF.